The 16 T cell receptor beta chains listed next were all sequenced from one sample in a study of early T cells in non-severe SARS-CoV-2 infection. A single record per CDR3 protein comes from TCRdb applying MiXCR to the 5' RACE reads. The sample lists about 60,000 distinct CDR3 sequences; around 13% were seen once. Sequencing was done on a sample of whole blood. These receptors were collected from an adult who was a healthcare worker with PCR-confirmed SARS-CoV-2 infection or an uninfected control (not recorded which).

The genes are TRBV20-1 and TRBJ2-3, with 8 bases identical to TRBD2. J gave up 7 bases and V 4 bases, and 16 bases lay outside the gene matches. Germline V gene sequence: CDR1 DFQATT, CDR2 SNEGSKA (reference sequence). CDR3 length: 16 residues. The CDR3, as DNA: TGCAGTGCTACCACCACTAGCGGCCTCGAAGGACATACGCAGTATTTT. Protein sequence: CSATTTSGLEGHTQYF.

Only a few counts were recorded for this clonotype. CDR3 DNA sequence: TGTGCCACCAGTGCCGGGGGAAACACCATATATTTT. It codes for CATSAGGNTIYF. The rearrangement uses TRBV24-1 and TRBJ1-3; no reliable D call. Deletions cut 5 bases from V and 4 bases from J, with 5 bases between. Germline CDR1 reads KGHDR; CDR2 reads SFDVKD. This CDR3 has 12 amino acids.

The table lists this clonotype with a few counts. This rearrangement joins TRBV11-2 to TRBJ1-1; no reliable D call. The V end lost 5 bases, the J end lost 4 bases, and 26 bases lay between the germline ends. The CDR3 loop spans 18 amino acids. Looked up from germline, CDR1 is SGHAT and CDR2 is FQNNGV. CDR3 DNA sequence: TGTGCCAGCAGCGCCCTGGGCGGCGGTGGCAGGTGGGGCACTGAAGCTTTCTTT. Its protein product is CASSALGGGGRWGTEAFF.

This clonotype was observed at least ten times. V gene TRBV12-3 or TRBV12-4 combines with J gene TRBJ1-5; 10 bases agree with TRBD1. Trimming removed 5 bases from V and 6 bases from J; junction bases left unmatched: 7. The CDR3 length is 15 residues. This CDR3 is CASSRQGAAVQPQHF. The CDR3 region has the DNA TGTGCCAGCAGTCGACAGGGGGCCGCAGTTCAGCCCCAGCATTTT.

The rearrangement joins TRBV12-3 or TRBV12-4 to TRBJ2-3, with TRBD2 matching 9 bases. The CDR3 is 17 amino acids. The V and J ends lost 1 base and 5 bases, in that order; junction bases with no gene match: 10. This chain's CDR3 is CASSLVPSGNSGDTQYF. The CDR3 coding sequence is TGTGCCAGCAGTTTAGTTCCTAGCGGGAATTCCGGAGATACGCAGTATTTT.

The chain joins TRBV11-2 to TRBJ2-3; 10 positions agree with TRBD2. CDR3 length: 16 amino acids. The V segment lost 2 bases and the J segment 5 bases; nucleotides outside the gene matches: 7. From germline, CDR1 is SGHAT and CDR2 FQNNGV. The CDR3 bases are TGTGCCAGCAGCTTAAGGCTAGCGGGAGCGATAGATACGCAGTATTTT. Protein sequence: CASSLRLAGAIDTQYF.

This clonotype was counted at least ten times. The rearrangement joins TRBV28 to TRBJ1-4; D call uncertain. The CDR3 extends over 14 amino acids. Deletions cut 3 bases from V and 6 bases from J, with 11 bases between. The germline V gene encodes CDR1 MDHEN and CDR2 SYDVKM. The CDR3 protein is CASSFQARDEKLFF. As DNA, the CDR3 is TGTGCCAGCAGTTTCCAGGCCCGGGATGAAAAACTGTTTTTT.

CDR3 in amino acids: CSALAPTSEAFF. The CDR3 nucleotides are TGCAGCGCCCTGGCCCCTACTAGTGAAGCTTTCTTT. J is TRBJ1-1 and V is TRBV29-1; no reliable D call. The germline V gene encodes CDR1 SQVTM and CDR2 ANQGSEA. This CDR3 region has 12 residues. Trimming cost V 7 bases and J 7 bases, with 16 bases left between them.

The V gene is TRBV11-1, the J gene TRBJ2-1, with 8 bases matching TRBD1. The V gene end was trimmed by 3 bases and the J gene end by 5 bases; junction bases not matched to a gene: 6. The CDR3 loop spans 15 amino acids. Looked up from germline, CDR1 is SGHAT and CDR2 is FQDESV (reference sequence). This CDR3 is CASSLWQGADNEQFF. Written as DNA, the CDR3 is TGTGCCAGCAGCTTGTGGCAGGGGGCGGACAATGAGCAGTTCTTC. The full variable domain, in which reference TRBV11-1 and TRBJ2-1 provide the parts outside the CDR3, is EAEVAQSPRYKITEKSQAVAFWCDPISGHATLYWYRQILGQGPELLVQFQDESVVDDSQLPKDRFSAERLKGVDSTLKIQPAELGDSAMYLCASSLWQGADNEQFFGPGTRLTVL.

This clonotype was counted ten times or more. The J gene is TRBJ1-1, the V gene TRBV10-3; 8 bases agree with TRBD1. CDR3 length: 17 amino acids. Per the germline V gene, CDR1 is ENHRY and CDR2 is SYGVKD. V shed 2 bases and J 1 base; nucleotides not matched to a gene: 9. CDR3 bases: TGTGCCATCAGTGAGACTGGACAGGGTGGAGGGAACACTGAAGCTTTCTTT. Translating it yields CAISETGQGGGNTEAFF.

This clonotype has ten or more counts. CDR3 nucleotide sequence: TGTGCCAGCAGTTTGGGGACAGGGGACTATAGCAATCAGCCCCAGCATTTT. This codes for CASSLGTGDYSNQPQHF. V and J are TRBV12-3 or TRBV12-4 and TRBJ1-5; TRBD1 agrees at 10 bases. Trimming at V came to 3 bases and at J to 0 bases, leaving 5 bases not matched to a gene. The CDR3 contains 17 residues.

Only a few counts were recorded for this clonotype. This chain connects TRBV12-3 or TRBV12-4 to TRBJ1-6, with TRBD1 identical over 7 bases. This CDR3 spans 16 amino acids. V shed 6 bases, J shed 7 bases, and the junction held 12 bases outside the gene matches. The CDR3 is CASSVLAGQTNSPLHF. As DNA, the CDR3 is TGTGCCAGCAGCGTGCTGGCGGGACAGACAAATTCACCCCTCCACTTT.

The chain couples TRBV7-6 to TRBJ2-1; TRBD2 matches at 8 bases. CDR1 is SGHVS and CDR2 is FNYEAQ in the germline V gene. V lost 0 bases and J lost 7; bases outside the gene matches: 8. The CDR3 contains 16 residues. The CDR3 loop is CASSLASLAGGNEQFF. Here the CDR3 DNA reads TGTGCCAGCAGCTTAGCCAGTCTAGCGGGTGGTAATGAGCAGTTCTTC.

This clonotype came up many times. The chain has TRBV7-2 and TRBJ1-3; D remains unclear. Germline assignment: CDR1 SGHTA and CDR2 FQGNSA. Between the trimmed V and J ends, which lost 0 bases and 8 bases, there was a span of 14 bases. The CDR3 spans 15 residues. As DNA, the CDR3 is TGTGCCAGCAGCTTAGCTCCCCCGGGCGAGGACACCATATATTTT. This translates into CASSLAPPGEDTIYF. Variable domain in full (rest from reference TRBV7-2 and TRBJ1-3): GAGVSQSPSNKVTEKGKDVELRCDPISGHTALYWYRQSLGQGLEFLIYFQGNSAPDKSGLPSDRFSAERTGGSVSTLTIQRTQQEDSAVYLCASSLAPPGEDTIYFGEGSWLTVV.

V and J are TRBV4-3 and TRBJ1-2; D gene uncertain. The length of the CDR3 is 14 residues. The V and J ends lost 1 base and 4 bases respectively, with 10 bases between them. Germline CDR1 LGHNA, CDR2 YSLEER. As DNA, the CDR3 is TGCGCCAGCAGCCAAGGATTGCAATTCTATGGCTACACCTTC. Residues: CASSQGLQFYGYTF.

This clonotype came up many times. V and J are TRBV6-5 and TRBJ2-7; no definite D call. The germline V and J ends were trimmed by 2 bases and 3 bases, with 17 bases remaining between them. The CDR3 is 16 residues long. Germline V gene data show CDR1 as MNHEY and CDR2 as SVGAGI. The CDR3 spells CASSYPNPKSGYEQYF. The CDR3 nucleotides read TGTGCCAGCAGTTACCCAAACCCGAAGTCCGGCTACGAGCAGTACTTC.